The 27 T cell receptor beta chains given below trace back to one sample, sequenced in a study of blood T cell repertoires in COVID-19. Using immunoSEQ multiplex PCR, the repertoire was profiled, and TCRdb retains in-frame clones only, with some absent. The sample yields about 260,000 clones, approximately 80% seen once. Sequencing was carried out using peripheral blood. The receptor source for this set is a woman of 80 years or more with acute or convalescent COVID-19.

This clone came up a few times. The chain links TRBV6-5 to TRBJ1-1, with 7 bases aligning to TRBD1. The CDR3 contains 15 residues. The V gene's germline CDR1 is MNHEY and CDR2 SVGAGI. With 6 bases clipped from V and 5 bases from J, the junction kept 12 bases outside the gene matches. CDR3 sequence: CASSLRTGGRTEAFF. For the CDR3, the DNA is TGTGCCAGCAGCCTACGGACAGGAGGTAGGACTGAAGCTTTCTTT.

The rearrangement joins TRBV19 to TRBJ2-7, with a weak D call TRBD1 (6 bases). Germline V gene data show CDR1 as LNHDA and CDR2 as SQIVND (reference sequence). V was clipped by 4 bases and J by 2 bases, with 12 bases between them. This CDR3 comprises 14 residues. The CDR3 region is CASSRQGLTYEQYF. The CDR3 region has the DNA TGTGCCAGTAGTAGGCAGGGGCTAACCTACGAGCAGTACTTC.

The chain joins TRBV5-4 to TRBJ2-1, with unresolved D. The CDR3 spans 12 residues. V gave up 2 bases and J gave up 4 bases, with 4 bases separating them. Germline V gene data show CDR1 as SGHNT and CDR2 as YYREEE (reference sequence). The CDR3, as DNA: TGTGCCAGCAGCTTATCTTACAATGAGCAGTTCTTC. It yields the protein CASSLSYNEQFF.

The rearrangement links TRBV28 to TRBJ1-2, with D possibly TRBD1 on 6 matching bases. The CDR3 spans 14 residues. Between the trimmed V and J ends, which lost 3 bases and 2 bases, there was a span of 10 bases. Germline V gene data show CDR1 as MDHEN and CDR2 as SYDVKM. The CDR3 DNA reads TGTGCCAGCAGTTTTACAGGGATAAACTATGGCTACACCTTC. It translates to CASSFTGINYGYTF.

V usage is TRBV5-1 and J usage is TRBJ1-6, with a possible D match to TRBD1 (6 bases). CDR1 and CDR2 (germline): SGHRS, YFSETQ. The CDR3 is 15 amino acids. Trimming took 4 bases from V and 2 from J, leaving 10 bases between them. This chain's CDR3 is CASSQTGPYNSPLHF. The CDR3, as DNA: TGCGCCAGCAGCCAGACAGGTCCCTATAATTCACCCCTCCACTTT.

The chain is built from TRBV5-1 and TRBJ1-2; D ambiguous. V was clipped by 4 bases and J by 6 bases, with 16 bases between them. This CDR3 has 14 amino acids. Per germline, CDR1 SGHRS and CDR2 YFSETQ. CDR3 region: CASSTGGPAHGYTF. The CDR3 coding sequence is TGCGCCAGCAGCACTGGAGGCCCAGCCCATGGCTACACCTTC.

V usage is TRBV29-1 and J usage is TRBJ2-5; TRBD1 agrees at 7 bases. Trimming took 3 bases from V and 4 from J; bases not matched to a gene: 5. Per germline, CDR1 SQVTM and CDR2 ANQGSEA. The CDR3 runs 13 residues. The CDR3: CSVDPGQIETQYF. The CDR3 region has the DNA TGCAGCGTTGATCCGGGACAGATAGAGACCCAGTACTTC.

The chain employs TRBV7-2 and TRBJ2-4, with 9 bases matching TRBD1. V shed 4 bases, J shed 9 bases, and the junction held 4 bases outside the gene matches. Germline assignment: CDR1 SGHTA and CDR2 FQGNSA. The CDR3 length is 13 residues. The CDR3 protein is CASSSGTGSIQYF. DNA for the CDR3: TGTGCCAGCAGCTCAGGGACAGGGAGCATTCAGTACTTC. Filled out from reference TRBV7-2 and TRBJ2-4, the complete variable domain reads GAGVSQSPSNKVTEKGKDVELRCDPISGHTALYWYRQSLGQGLEFLIYFQGNSAPDKSGLPSDRFSAERTGGSVSTLTIQRTQQEDSAVYLCASSSGTGSIQYFGAGTRLSVL.

This chain links TRBV6-2 or TRBV6-3 with TRBJ2-5, with 9 bases lining up with TRBD1. V gave up 5 bases and J gave up 5 bases; unmatched junction bases: 6. Germline V gene data show CDR1 as MNHEY and CDR2 as SVGEGT. The CDR3 has 14 amino acids. CDR3 sequence reads: CASSLQGALETQYF. In DNA, the CDR3 is TGTGCCAGCAGTCTACAGGGGGCATTGGAGACCCAGTACTTC.

This chain joins TRBV5-1 and TRBJ1-2, with D tentatively TRBD1 (6 bases). This CDR3 region has 14 residues. V was cut by 4 bases and J by 2 bases, with 12 bases left in between. Germline CDR1 and CDR2: SGHRS and YFSETQ. The CDR3: CASSLVGQNYGYTF. DNA of the CDR3: TGCGCCAGCAGCCTGGTCGGACAGAACTATGGCTACACCTTC.

The rearrangement links TRBV7-2 to TRBJ1-2; 8 bases map to TRBD1. The germline gives CDR1 SGHTA, CDR2 FQGNSA. Germline trimming cut 5 bases from V and 8 bases from J; bases unmatched to any gene: 13. CDR3 length: 15 residues. In nucleotides, the CDR3 is TGTGCCAGCAGCCAACAGTCCCAGGGGGCCGTGGGCTACACCTTC. This gives the protein CASSQQSQGAVGYTF.

The J gene is TRBJ2-7, the V gene TRBV7-3, with 10 bases lining up with TRBD1. This CDR3 spans 16 amino acids. V gave up 0 bases and J gave up 0 bases; unmatched junction bases: 2. The germline gives CDR1 SGHTA, CDR2 FQGTGA. The CDR3 protein is CASSLTGTGASYEQYF. DNA of the CDR3: TGTGCCAGCAGCTTAACCGGGACAGGGGCCTCCTACGAGCAGTACTTC.

The rearrangement links TRBV7-2 to TRBJ2-6, with 8 bases lining up with TRBD2. CDR1 is SGHTA and CDR2 is FQGNSA in the germline V gene. Losses at the gene ends were 5 bases for V and 2 bases for J; bases not matched to a gene: 5. The CDR3 is 16 residues long. CDR3 amino acids: CASSATGGAGANVLTF. The CDR3 DNA is TGTGCCAGCAGCGCCACCGGGGGGGCTGGGGCCAACGTCCTGACTTTC. The entire variable domain, with the rest obtained from reference TRBV7-2 and TRBJ2-6, is as follows: GAGVSQSPSNKVTEKGKDVELRCDPISGHTALYWYRQSLGQGLEFLIYFQGNSAPDKSGLPSDRFSAERTGGSVSTLTIQRTQQEDSAVYLCASSATGGAGANVLTFGAGSRLTVL.

The chain employs TRBV7-9 and TRBJ1-2; no clear D gene. Per germline, CDR1 SEHNR and CDR2 FQNEAQ (reference sequence). The CDR3 extends over 14 amino acids. V was clipped by 7 bases and J by 0 bases, with 12 bases between them. The CDR3 sequence: CASNPMGANYGYTF. CDR3 sequence (DNA): TGTGCCAGCAATCCGATGGGAGCTAACTATGGCTACACCTTC.

The chain is built from TRBV28 and TRBJ2-7; 9 bases fit TRBD2. Germline V gives CDR1 MDHEN, CDR2 SYDVKM. V lost 2 bases, J lost 6 bases, and 14 bases stayed unmatched. The CDR3 runs 17 residues. For the CDR3, the DNA is TGTGCCAGCAGTTTAATGGCAGCGGGGGGTCCGCTATCCGAGCAGTACTTC. It codes for CASSLMAAGGPLSEQYF.

The chain has TRBV2 and TRBJ2-7; 8 bases line up with TRBD2. Trimming cost V 6 bases and J 2 bases; bases outside gene matches: 6. Germline CDR1 and CDR2: SNHLY and FYNNEI. The CDR3 sequence is 14 residues long. The CDR3 bases are TGTGCCAGCAGGACCGGGACTAGGACCTACGAGCAGTACTTC. Its protein product is CASRTGTRTYEQYF.

The chain links TRBV27 to TRBJ1-5, with 7 bases lining up with TRBD1. CDR1 MNHEY and CDR2 SMNVEV come from the germline V gene (reference sequence). V lost 3 bases to trimming and J lost 3 bases; unmatched junction nucleotides: 5. CDR3 length: 15 amino acids. CDR3 nucleotides: TGTGCCAGCAGTTTGGTAGGGGGCCCCAATCAGCCCCAGCATTTT. It encodes CASSLVGGPNQPQHF.

The V and J genes are TRBV5-1 and TRBJ1-3; D is ambiguous. With 5 bases removed from V and 2 bases from J, the gap between germline ends came to 11 bases. Germline V CDR1 and CDR2: SGHRS, YFSETQ. The CDR3 extends over 14 amino acids. CDR3 region: CASRLYGPGNTIYF. The CDR3 nucleotides are TGCGCCAGCAGGCTGTATGGGCCTGGAAACACCATATATTTT.

The chain joins TRBV5-6 to TRBJ1-1, with D possibly being TRBD1 (5 bases). The CDR3 sequence is 14 residues long. The V gene's germline CDR1 is SGHDT and CDR2 YYEEEE. Trimming pared 7 bases from V and 0 bases from J, leaving 13 bases between. The CDR3 protein is CASLSGGLNTEAFF. The CDR3 DNA reads as TGTGCCAGCCTTTCCGGGGGGTTGAACACTGAAGCTTTCTTT.

The chain joins TRBV28 to TRBJ2-2, with 10 bases matching TRBD2. The CDR3 runs to 17 residues. Germline lookup yields CDR1 MDHEN and CDR2 SYDVKM. The V and J ends lost 1 base and 5 bases, in that order; junction bases with no gene match: 7. In nucleotides, the CDR3 is TGTGCCAGCAGTTTATTCGCTAGCGGGAGTGGGACCGGGGAGCTGTTTTTT. Residues: CASSLFASGSGTGELFF.

This clone was picked up one time. The V and J genes are TRBV19 and TRBJ2-7; D perhaps matches TRBD1 (5 bases). Germline CDR1 LNHDA, CDR2 SQIVND (reference sequence). This CDR3 is built from 13 residues. Trimming cost V 3 bases and J 6 bases, with 12 bases left between them. This chain's CDR3 is CASSMVRGSEQYF. The CDR3 DNA reads TGTGCCAGTAGTATGGTTAGGGGTTCCGAGCAGTACTTC.

The rearrangement uses TRBV7-2 and TRBJ1-2; no definite D call. V was pared by 3 bases and J by 8 bases, with 10 bases between. The CDR3 is made up of 12 amino acids. Germline V gene lookup returns CDR1 SGHTA and CDR2 FQGNSA. CDR3 sequence reads: CASSLPMSGYTF. The CDR3 DNA follows: TGTGCCAGCAGCTTGCCGATGAGCGGCTACACCTTC. Using reference TRBV7-2 and TRBJ1-2 for the parts outside the CDR3, the full variable domain is GAGVSQSPSNKVTEKGKDVELRCDPISGHTALYWYRQSLGQGLEFLIYFQGNSAPDKSGLPSDRFSAERTGGSVSTLTIQRTQQEDSAVYLCASSLPMSGYTFGSGTRLTVV.

The rearrangement joins TRBV30 to TRBJ1-3, with D unclear. CDR1 and CDR2 from the germline V gene are GTSNPN and SVGIG (reference sequence). Between the trimmed V and J ends, which lost 0 bases and 0 bases, there was a span of 9 bases. The CDR3 runs to 15 residues. Written as DNA, the CDR3 is TGTGCCTGGAGTGTACTGGTAAACTCTGGAAACACCATATATTTT. Translating it yields CAWSVLVNSGNTIYF. Full variable domain (outside the CDR3, taken from reference TRBV30 and TRBJ1-3): SQTIHQWPATLVQPVGSPLSLECTVEGTSNPNLYWYRQAAGRGLQLLFYSVGIGQISSEVPQNLSASRPQDRQFILSSKKLLLSDSGFYLCAWSVLVNSGNTIYFGEGSWLTVV.

The J gene is TRBJ2-7, the V gene TRBV7-8; 12 bases are shared with TRBD2. The CDR3 runs to 14 residues. V was pared by 5 bases and J by 6 bases, with 5 bases of the junction left unmatched. Germline V lookup: CDR1 SGHVS, CDR2 FQNEAQ. The CDR3, as DNA: TGTGCCAGCAGCGTACTAGCGGGAGGAGGCGAGCAGTACTTC. Protein product: CASSVLAGGGEQYF.

This clone has ten or more counts. The V and J genes are TRBV5-1 and TRBJ2-2; D is ambiguous. Germline loops: CDR1 SGHRS, CDR2 YFSETQ. This CDR3 is built from 15 residues. The V and J ends lost 0 bases and 0 bases respectively, with 6 bases between them. CDR3 DNA: TGCGCCAGCAGCTTGGCTACGTCGAACACCGGGGAGCTGTTTTTT. Translated: CASSLATSNTGELFF.

This chain uses TRBV28 with TRBJ2-3; the D gene is possibly TRBD2 (6 bases). Germline CDR1 and CDR2: MDHEN and SYDVKM. The CDR3 runs 14 residues. V was trimmed by 6 bases and J by 0 bases, leaving 10 bases between them. In DNA form, the CDR3 reads TGTGCCAGCAGCTCTAGCGCAAGCACAGATACGCAGTATTTT. This translates into CASSSSASTDTQYF.

The chain couples TRBV2 to TRBJ1-6, with 9 bases aligning to TRBD1. The germline CDR1 and CDR2 sequences are SNHLY and FYNNEI. The CDR3 has 13 amino acids. With 6 bases clipped from V and 14 bases from J, the junction kept 8 bases outside the gene matches. For the CDR3, the DNA is TGTGCCAGCAGAGGGACAGGGTCTTGGGCCCTCCACTTT. Translated, it gives CASRGTGSWALHF.